This T cell receptor beta chain was identified during a study of post-analysis software for immune sequencing data. Points on this clonotype: Its antigen is as yet unknown.

The study's findings and limits: Relative to controls, patients with multiple sclerosis showed significantly lower normalized Chao1 diversity. Five or six TRBV segments, TRBV5-6, TRBV5-1 and TRBV20-1 among them, were found more frequent in patients than controls.

Researchers reported that TCR beta cDNA libraries carried unique molecular identifiers. TCRdb itself ran the PCR reads through MiXCR, one entry per CDR3 protein. The data contain over 700,000 distinct CDR3 sequences, 30% of them singletons. The CDR3 is 14 amino acids. V was shortened by 4 bases and J by 3 bases, with 12 bases between the two germline ends. The germline V gene encodes CDR1 SGHRS and CDR2 YFSETQ. This receptor was identified in a girl aged 10 to 17 with multiple sclerosis. This chain joins TRBV5-1 and TRBJ2-3; a possible D gene is TRBD1 (6 bases). Specimen: blood. Here the CDR3 reads CASSPDSVTDTQYF. DNA for the CDR3: TGCGCCAGCAGCCCGGACAGTGTGACAGATACGCAGTATTTT.